The clone carrying this T cell receptor (beta chain) was counted many times. Other DNA variants within this sample encode the same CDR3. Unsorted material relied on roughly 86 million PBMCs as the source of genomic DNA. This specimen comes from a study of shared clonotypes between healthy human individuals. The wider study: The composition of the donors was a couple of women and a few men aged 18 to 49.

Deep-level settings were used for running the assay. Profiled with immunoSEQ multiplex PCR; TCRdb holds only in-frame clones, not every one. Of about half a million clones in the sample, 70% to 80% were seen once. Germline loops: CDR1 GTSNPN, CDR2 SVGIG (reference sequence). Trimming took 4 bases from V and 0 from J, leaving 7 bases between them. The CDR3 sequence is 13 residues long. The specimen was PBMCs. The receptor was isolated from a woman aged 35 to 49 in good health. Some clones in this sample may be carry-over from other donors' samples. V and J are TRBV30 and TRBJ2-1, with D perhaps given as TRBD1 or TRBD2 (5 bases each). This CDR3 reads CAWTGSSYNEQFF. CDR3 DNA: TGTGCCTGGACAGGGAGCTCCTACAATGAGCAGTTCTTC. Full variable domain (missing parts from reference TRBV30 and TRBJ2-1): SQTIHQWPATLVQPVGSPLSLECTVEGTSNPNLYWYRQAAGRGLQLLFYSVGIGQISSEVPQNLSASRPQDRQFILSSKKLLLSDSGFYLCAWTGSSYNEQFFGPGTRLTVL.